These T cell receptor beta chains were read from a single sample in a study of T cell changes during pregnancy in multiple sclerosis. Libraries were prepared by immunoSEQ multiplex PCR; TCRdb keeps only in-frame clonotypes and omits some of them. The table includes about 24,000 clones, more than 75% detected once. Sequencing used CD4+ T cells from peripheral blood mononuclear cells, obtained in the first trimester of pregnancy. The receptors shown here come from a female donor in good health, enrolled as a control in a pregnancy study. CDR3s include the opening cysteine and the closing phenylalanine or tryptophan. D genes are given only for firm matches. Expanded clones are given a class, and other clones once, few, many or no size at all.

14	TRBV14	-	TRBJ2-7	-	CASSQDPGVAEQYF	TGTGCCAGCAGCCAAGATCCGGGAGTAGCCGAGCAGTACTTC
13	TRBV9	-	TRBJ1-1	-	CASSRSSYTEAFF	TGTGCCAGCAGCCGGAGCTCGTACACTGAAGCTTTCTTT
14	TRBV28	once	TRBJ1-1	-	CASSLMGGDTEAFF	TGTGCCAGCAGCTTAATGGGGGGGGACACTGAAGCTTTCTTT
15	TRBV5-4	-	TRBJ2-3	TRBD2	CASSRGGGSTDTQYF	TGTGCCAGCAGCCGCGGGGGTGGAAGCACAGATACGCAGTATTTT
14	TRBV5-4	-	TRBJ2-7	-	CASSLMAVSYEQYF	TGTGCCAGCAGCTTAATGGCGGTTAGCTACGAGCAGTACTTC
14	TRBV5-8	-	TRBJ2-3	-	CASSLGTSTDTQYF	TGTGCCAGCAGCTTGGGGACTAGCACAGATACGCAGTATTTT
14	TRBV5-1	-	TRBJ1-1	-	CASSRGGLGTEAFF	TGCGCCAGCAGCCGCGGGGGCCTAGGCACTGAAGCTTTCTTT
14	TRBV6-5	-	TRBJ1-1	TRBD1	CASRQQYDREAAFF	TGTGCCAGCAGACAACAATATGACAGGGAGGCGGCTTTCTTT
14	TRBV2	-	TRBJ2-1	-	CASSEGSSYNEQFF	TGTGCCAGCAGTGAGGGGAGCTCCTACAATGAGCAGTTCTTC
13	TRBV19	-	TRBJ2-7	TRBD2	CASCPTSGSEQYF	TGTGCCAGTTGCCCTACTAGCGGGAGTGAGCAGTACTTC
13	TRBV10-1	-	TRBJ2-7	-	CASSASGLYEQYF	TGCGCCAGCAGTGCCTCAGGGTTGTACGAGCAGTACTTC
18	TRBV10-3	-	TRBJ2-1	TRBD2	CAISEPIVANGRYNEQFF	TGTGCCATCAGTGAACCGATTGTAGCGAACGGGAGGTATAATGAGCAGTTCTTC
14	TRBV29-1	-	TRBJ2-7	TRBD1	CSAGVTGGPYEQYF	TGCAGCGCCGGGGTAACAGGGGGACCTTACGAGCAGTACTTC
13	TRBV6-1	-	TRBJ2-7	TRBD2	CASTSGQSYEQYF	TGTGCCAGCACTAGCGGGCAATCCTACGAGCAGTACTTC
15	TRBV5-4	-	TRBJ2-3	-	CASSLDTRKLDTQYF	TGTGCCAGCAGCCTCGACACTAGGAAGTTAGATACGCAGTATTTT
12	TRBV30	-	TRBJ1-2	-	CAWSVPGGGYTF	TGTGCCTGGAGTGTACCCGGGGGTGGCTACACCTTC
14	TRBV30	few	TRBJ1-6	-	CAWTTDSNNSPLHF	TGTGCCTGGACTACGGACAGCAATAATTCACCCCTCCACTTT
17	TRBV2	-	TRBJ2-3	-	CASRPGGRVWNPDTQYF	TGTGCCAGCAGGCCAGGAGGGCGGGTCTGGAACCCAGATACGCAGTATTTT
13	TRBV2	-	TRBJ1-5	-	CASRGRNNQPQHF	TGTGCCAGCAGGGGCAGAAACAATCAGCCCCAGCATTTT
13	TRBV5-4	few	TRBJ1-1	-	CASSAEIGAWAFF	TGTGCCAGCAGCGCAGAAATAGGGGCTTGGGCTTTCTTT
16	TRBV19	-	TRBJ2-3	-	CASSAPGGGLTDTQYF	TGTGCCAGTAGTGCCCCTGGCGGGGGCCTCACAGATACGCAGTATTTT
16	TRBV2	-	TRBJ2-7	-	CASSGRQLKKSYEQYF	TGTGCCAGCAGTGGGCGACAGCTGAAAAAATCCTACGAGCAGTACTTC
17	TRBV7-2	-	TRBJ2-7	TRBD2	CASSWQLMASGRGEQYF	TGTGCCAGCAGCTGGCAGTTGATGGCTAGCGGGAGGGGTGAGCAGTACTTC
17	TRBV5-1	-	TRBJ2-6	-	CASRGAGALSGANVLTF	TGCGCCAGCAGGGGGGCGGGAGCCCTCTCTGGGGCCAACGTCCTGACTTTC
14	TRBV2	-	TRBJ1-2	TRBD1	CASREQGLNYGYTF	TGTGCCAGCAGGGAACAGGGGCTAAACTATGGCTACACCTTC
16	TRBV7-9	-	TRBJ2-2	TRBD2	CASSRTAGGNTGELFF	TGTGCCAGCAGCCGTACAGCGGGGGGCAACACCGGGGAGCTGTTTTTT
14	TRBV18	-	TRBJ1-5	TRBD1	CASSLTGGGQPQHF	TGTGCCAGCTCGCTTACAGGGGGCGGTCAGCCCCAGCATTTT
16	TRBV6-1	-	TRBJ1-6	TRBD1	CASSEGTGHGNSPLHF	TGTGCCAGCAGTGAAGGGACAGGGCACGGTAATTCACCCCTCCACTTT
14	TRBV9	-	TRBJ1-2	TRBD1	CASSAGTGLGGYTF	TGTGCCAGCAGCGCCGGGACAGGTTTGGGTGGCTACACCTTC
13	TRBV27	-	TRBJ2-5	TRBD2	CASAPAGGETQYF	TGTGCCAGCGCGCCAGCGGGAGGGGAGACCCAGTACTTC
15	TRBV2	-	TRBJ2-7	-	CASTAERGGPYEQYF	TGTGCCAGCACGGCCGAGAGGGGGGGGCCCTACGAGCAGTACTTC
8	TRBV28	-	TRBJ1-2	-	CGSGGYTF	TGCGGGTCTGGTGGCTACACCTTC
15	TRBV19	-	TRBJ2-7	TRBD2	CASSSWTSGYYEQYF	TGTGCCAGTAGTAGTTGGACTAGTGGGTACTACGAGCAGTACTTC
12	TRBV30	-	TRBJ1-2	-	CAWIAGNYGYTF	TGTGCCTGGATCGCAGGGAACTATGGCTACACCTTC
20	TRBV18	-	TRBJ1-1	-	CASSPLKQGQVRRMNTEAFF	TGTGCCAGCTCACCTCTAAAACAGGGTCAGGTTCGCAGGATGAACACTGAAGCTTTCTTT
15	TRBV6-1	-	TRBJ1-1	TRBD1	CASTGNPGQATEAFF	TGTGCCAGCACCGGAAACCCGGGACAGGCCACTGAAGCTTTCTTT
14	TRBV6-5	-	TRBJ1-3	-	CASRLSLSGNTIYF	TGTGCCAGCAGATTATCTCTCTCTGGAAACACCATATATTTT
13	TRBV19	-	TRBJ1-2	TRBD1	CASARDRGLGYTF	TGTGCCAGCGCCCGGGACAGGGGGCTTGGCTACACCTTC
12	TRBV7-6	-	TRBJ2-3	-	CASSQPAGTQYF	TGTGCCAGCAGCCAACCGGCAGGTACGCAGTATTTT
16	TRBV5-6	-	TRBJ2-2	TRBD2	CASSLVAGGGTGELFF	TGTGCCAGCAGCTTGGTAGCGGGAGGAGGGACCGGGGAGCTGTTTTTT
17	TRBV11-2	-	TRBJ2-1	TRBD1	CASSSGPGQGPNNEQFF	TGTGCCAGCAGCTCCGGACCGGGACAGGGGCCAAACAATGAGCAGTTCTTC
14	TRBV19	-	TRBJ2-3	TRBD2	CASSVGLAEGTQYF	TGTGCCAGTAGTGTGGGTCTAGCGGAAGGTACGCAGTATTTT
15	TRBV19	-	TRBJ1-1	-	CASSTQRTANTEAFF	TGTGCCAGTAGTACCCAGAGGACAGCGAACACTGAAGCTTTCTTT
14	TRBV5-1	-	TRBJ2-7	-	CASSLVAYTYEQYF	TGCGCCAGCAGCTTGGTCGCATACACCTACGAGCAGTACTTC
19	TRBV28	-	TRBJ2-5	TRBD2	CASSLSTSGSGVREETQYF	TGTGCCAGCAGTTTATCGACTAGCGGGAGCGGGGTACGGGAAGAGACCCAGTACTTC
14	TRBV6-4	once	TRBJ1-2	-	CASSRSPDGGGYTF	TGTGCCAGCAGTCGCTCCCCGGACGGGGGTGGCTACACCTTC
14	TRBV30	few	TRBJ1-6	TRBD1	CAWSWGQGNSPLHF	TGTGCCTGGAGTTGGGGACAGGGTAATTCACCCCTCCACTTT
13	TRBV2	-	TRBJ1-4	-	CATHRVLNEKLFF	TGTGCCACCCACAGGGTCCTTAATGAAAAACTGTTTTTT
16	TRBV14	-	TRBJ2-2	-	CASSQVMAGNTGELFF	TGTGCCAGCAGCCAAGTAATGGCGGGGAACACCGGGGAGCTGTTTTTT
17	TRBV5-5	-	TRBJ2-5	TRBD2	CASSLSGGGGPRETQYF	TGTGCCAGCAGCCTCTCGGGTGGCGGGGGGCCAAGGGAGACCCAGTACTTC
12	TRBV7-2	-	TRBJ2-1	-	CASSFSGDEQFF	TGTGCCAGCAGCTTTAGCGGTGATGAGCAGTTCTTC
14	TRBV2	-	TRBJ2-3	-	CASRVSGSTDTQYF	TGTGCCAGCAGGGTTAGCGGTAGCACAGATACGCAGTATTTT
13	TRBV7-9	-	TRBJ1-1	-	CASSLGRGAEAFF	TGTGCCAGCAGCTTAGGGAGGGGCGCTGAAGCTTTCTTT
14	TRBV6-1	-	TRBJ2-7	-	CASSLTFANYEQYF	TGTGCCAGCAGCCTTACCTTCGCGAACTACGAGCAGTACTTC
13	TRBV19	-	TRBJ2-3	-	CASSARVTDTQYF	TGTGCCAGTAGTGCCAGGGTTACGGATACGCAGTATTTT
18	TRBV29-1	few	TRBJ2-3	TRBD1	CSVEAPGTGGESTDTQYF	TGCAGCGTTGAAGCTCCAGGGACAGGGGGGGAGAGCACAGATACGCAGTATTTT
14	TRBV5-1	once	TRBJ1-2	TRBD1	CASSAGTGVEGYTF	TGCGCCAGCAGTGCCGGGACAGGGGTAGAGGGCTACACCTTC
15	TRBV6-5	-	TRBJ2-1	-	CASSLTSRLDNEQFF	TGTGCCAGCAGCCTAACGTCCCGACTAGACAATGAGCAGTTCTTC